A single sample is the source of the 14 T cell receptor beta chains below, sequenced in a study of beta chain features in type 1 diabetes. Every bit of the isolated RNA underwent reverse transcription, so sequencing read expressed TCRB transcripts. The method was immunoSEQ multiplex PCR; TCRdb's version includes in-frame clones alone and lacks a portion of them. Of a few hundred thousand clones detected, around 16% appear once; the ten largest clones hold approximately 0.019%. Sequencing was performed on naive CD4+ T cells from blood. Source of these receptors: a woman aged 18 to 35 in good health.

The V and J genes are TRBV20-1 and TRBJ1-5; D gene ambiguous. The ends were cut back, 4 bases at V and 5 bases at J, with 6 bases in the middle. Germline V lookup: CDR1 DFQATT, CDR2 SNEGSKA (reference sequence). CDR3 length equals 11 residues. The CDR3 is CSAMGDQPQHF. The CDR3 bases are TGCAGTGCTATGGGCGATCAGCCCCAGCATTTT.

This chain uses TRBV28 with TRBJ1-1, with 10 bases lining up with TRBD1. V was pared by 5 bases and J by 6 bases, with 9 bases of the junction left unmatched. Germline CDR1 reads MDHEN; CDR2 reads SYDVKM. CDR3 length: 15 residues. This CDR3 is CASSSPGTGASEAFF. The DNA for the CDR3 is TGTGCCAGCAGTAGCCCCGGGACAGGGGCCTCTGAAGCTTTCTTT.

This clone has just a few counts. The chain joins TRBV29-1 to TRBJ2-1, with D perhaps TRBD2 (5 bases). CDR3 length equals 13 residues. Trimming stripped 1 base from V and 9 bases from J, with 13 bases between. Germline V gene lookup returns CDR1 SQVTM and CDR2 ANQGSEA. The CDR3 is CSVEVTWRAEQFF. CDR3 in DNA: TGCAGCGTTGAAGTTACGTGGCGGGCTGAGCAGTTCTTC.

In its sample, this clone was seen a few times. This chain joins TRBV6-5 and TRBJ2-2, with D maybe TRBD2 (6 bases). Germline V CDR1 and CDR2: MNHEY, SVGAGI. The V end was cut by 10 bases, the J end by 3 bases, with 18 bases between. This CDR3 spans 15 amino acids. This CDR3 reads CATIRGGVDTGELFF. CDR3 sequence (DNA): TGTGCCACCATACGAGGAGGGGTCGACACCGGGGAGCTGTTTTTT.

The V call is TRBV15, the J call TRBJ1-5, with D unresolved. Germline V gene sequence: CDR1 LNHNV, CDR2 YYDKDF (reference sequence). The CDR3 is made up of 15 amino acids. Trimming removed 0 bases from V and 0 bases from J, with 6 bases in between. The CDR3 here is CATSREVGSNQPQHF. CDR3 coding DNA: TGTGCCACCAGCAGAGAGGTCGGTAGCAATCAGCCCCAGCATTTT.

The sample holds a few counts of this clone. This chain uses TRBV28 with TRBJ2-3; no reliable D call. CDR1 MDHEN and CDR2 SYDVKM come from the germline V gene. The CDR3 spans 16 residues. The V end lost 5 bases, the J end lost 2 bases, and 17 bases lay between the germline ends. The CDR3 coding sequence is TGTGCCAGCAGTCTCCCGTTCGCCCTATCCACAGATACGCAGTATTTT. Protein product: CASSLPFALSTDTQYF. Complete variable domain (other parts from reference TRBV28 and TRBJ2-3): DVKVTQSSRYLVKRTGEKVFLECVQDMDHENMFWYRQDPGLGLRLIYFSYDVKMKEKGDIPEGYSVSREKKERFSLILESASTNQTSMYLCASSLPFALSTDTQYFGPGTRLTVL.

This clone was detected only a few times. This sequence joins TRBV4-3 and TRBJ2-4; no clear D gene. Germline V lookup: CDR1 LGHNA, CDR2 YSLEER. The ends were cut back, 4 bases at V and 2 bases at J, with 12 bases in the middle. The length of the CDR3 is 15 residues. CDR3 in amino acids: CASSRNSATKNIQYF. The CDR3 nucleotides are TGCGCCAGCAGCCGTAACTCTGCAACCAAAAACATTCAGTACTTC.

Concerning this clone: The same CDR3 can be traced to other DNA sequences in this sample. This chain joins TRBV6-5 and TRBJ1-2, with D possibly being TRBD1 (5 bases). CDR1 is MNHEY, CDR2 SVGAGI, per germline. Trimming took 2 bases from V and 5 from J, leaving 6 bases between them. CDR3 length: 12 residues. This chain's CDR3 is CASSYRGYGYTF. Written as DNA, the CDR3 is TGTGCCAGCAGTTACAGGGGTTATGGCTACACCTTC.

This clone was recorded a few times. The chain uses TRBV5-1 and TRBJ2-1, with D hard to call. The CDR3 covers 14 residues. V was pared by 4 bases and J by 0 bases, with 8 bases between. Germline V gene sequence: CDR1 SGHRS, CDR2 YFSETQ. The CDR3, as DNA: TGCGCCAGCAGCAACCTGAGCTCCTACAATGAGCAGTTCTTC. It encodes CASSNLSSYNEQFF.

The chain joins TRBV6-5 to TRBJ2-1, with 9 bases aligning to TRBD1. V trimming: 6 bases; J trimming: 11 bases; junction bases outside the gene matches: 11. This CDR3 has 14 residues. Per germline, CDR1 MNHEY and CDR2 SVGAGI. CDR3 coding DNA: TGTGCCAGCAGACTAATACAGGGGGCGGCGAAGCAGTTCTTC. It specifies CASRLIQGAAKQFF.

This clone was found a few times. This chain joins TRBV30 and TRBJ2-1, with 12 bases fitting TRBD2. Per germline, CDR1 GTSNPN and CDR2 SVGIG (reference sequence). Germline trimming cut 2 bases from V and 9 bases from J; bases unmatched to any gene: 8. The CDR3 runs 15 residues. The CDR3 region is CAWSPGLAGLSEQFF. The CDR3 DNA reads as TGTGCCTGGAGTCCAGGACTAGCGGGATTGAGTGAGCAGTTCTTC.

Only a few counts were recorded for this clone. The chain uses TRBV7-6 and TRBJ1-2; D is unresolved. Germline V gene data show CDR1 as SGHVS and CDR2 as FNYEAQ. The CDR3 sequence is 14 residues long. Trimming removed 1 base at V and 4 bases at J, with 10 bases between. CDR3 loop: CASSLDPAVYGYTF. CDR3 DNA: TGTGCCAGCAGCTTAGATCCAGCGGTCTATGGCTACACCTTC.

The rearrangement links TRBV9 to TRBJ2-1; 12 bases agree with TRBD2. This CDR3 has 16 amino acids. J gave up 7 bases and V 4 bases, and 9 bases lay outside the gene matches. The germline V gene has CDR1 SGDLS and CDR2 YYNGEE. The CDR3 protein is CASSPRGLAGWNEQFF. The CDR3 bases are TGTGCCAGCAGCCCCCGCGGACTAGCGGGATGGAATGAGCAGTTCTTC.

The gene calls are TRBV5-4 and TRBJ2-7; D is possibly TRBD2 (6 bases). The germline CDR1 and CDR2 sequences are SGHNT and YYREEE (reference sequence). V was pared by 0 bases and J by 3 bases, with 13 bases between. This CDR3 has 15 residues. CDR3 sequence: CASSLESGRSYEQYF. The CDR3 region has the DNA TGTGCCAGCAGCTTGGAGTCCGGGAGAAGCTACGAGCAGTACTTC.